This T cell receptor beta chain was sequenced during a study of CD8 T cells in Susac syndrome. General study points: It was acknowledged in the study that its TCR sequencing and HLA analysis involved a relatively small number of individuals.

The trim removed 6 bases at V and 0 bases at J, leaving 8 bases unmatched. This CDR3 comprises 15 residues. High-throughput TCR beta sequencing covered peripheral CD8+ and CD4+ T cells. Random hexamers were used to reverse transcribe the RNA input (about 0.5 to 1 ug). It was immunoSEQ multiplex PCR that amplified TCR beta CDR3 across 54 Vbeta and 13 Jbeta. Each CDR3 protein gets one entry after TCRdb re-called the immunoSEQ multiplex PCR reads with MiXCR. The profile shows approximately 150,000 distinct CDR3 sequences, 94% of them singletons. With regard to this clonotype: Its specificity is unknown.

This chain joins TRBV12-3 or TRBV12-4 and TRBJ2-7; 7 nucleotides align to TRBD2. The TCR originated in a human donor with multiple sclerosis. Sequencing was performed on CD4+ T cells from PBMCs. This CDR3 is CASSPAGTLSYEQYF. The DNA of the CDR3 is TGTGCCAGCAGCCCAGCGGGGACCCTCTCCTACGAGCAGTACTTC.